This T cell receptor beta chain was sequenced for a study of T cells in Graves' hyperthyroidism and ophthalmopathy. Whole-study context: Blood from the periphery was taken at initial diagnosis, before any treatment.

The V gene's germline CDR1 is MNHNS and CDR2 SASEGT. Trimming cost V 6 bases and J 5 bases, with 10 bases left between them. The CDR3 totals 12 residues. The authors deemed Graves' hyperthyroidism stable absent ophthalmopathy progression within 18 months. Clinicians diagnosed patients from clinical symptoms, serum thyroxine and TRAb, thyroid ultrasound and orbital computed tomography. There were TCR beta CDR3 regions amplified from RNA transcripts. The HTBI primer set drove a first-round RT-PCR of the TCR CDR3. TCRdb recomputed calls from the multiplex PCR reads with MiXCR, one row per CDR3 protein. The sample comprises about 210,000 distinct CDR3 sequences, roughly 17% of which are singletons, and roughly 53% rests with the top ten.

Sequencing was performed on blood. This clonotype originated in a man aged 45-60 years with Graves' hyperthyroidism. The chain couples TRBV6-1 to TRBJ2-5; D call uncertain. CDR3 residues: CASRSPRETQYF. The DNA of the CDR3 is TGTGCCAGCAGGTCCCCCCGGGAGACCCAGTACTTC.